This T cell receptor (beta chain) was found in a study of CD8 T cells in ankylosing spondylitis. This CDR3 contains 15 residues. Per germline, CDR1 MGHDK and CDR2 SYGVNS. Trimming shortened V by 4 bases and J by 8 bases, and 18 bases separated the two germline ends. Study results and caveats: Reports say disease-linked clones showed up significantly more in matched ankylosing spondylitis synovial fluid.

TCRdb passed the 5' RACE reads through MiXCR, listing each CDR3 protein once. Of about 220,000 distinct CDR3 sequences in the sample, roughly 24% were seen once. As concerns this clonotype: Its antigen remains unknown.

The source material was blood, either unsorted or a sorted T cell fraction (not recorded which). The rearrangement joins TRBV25-1 to TRBJ2-1; maybe TRBD2 (6 bases). The source of this sequence is a male donor with ankylosing spondylitis or in good health (not recorded which). The CDR3 region has the DNA TGTGCCAGCAGTGGGGGACTCCTTCTACGGGATGAGCAGTTCTTC. Its protein product is CASSGGLLLRDEQFF. The complete variable domain, with remaining parts taken from reference TRBV25-1 and TRBJ2-1, reads EADIYQTPRYLVIGTGKKITLECSQTMGHDKMYWYQQDPGMELHLIHYSYGVNSTEKGDLSSESTVSRIRTEHFPLTLESARPSHTSQYLCASSGGLLLRDEQFFGPGTRLTVL.